These 10 T cell receptor beta chains originate from one sample sequenced in a study of CD8+CD57+ T cells in acquired aplastic anemia. Template material for TCR beta VDJ and CDR3 profiling consisted of genomic DNA. MiXCR, run by TCRdb on the reads, gives a single entry per CDR3 protein. In the table there are approximately 300,000 distinct CDR3 sequences, under 60% of which are singletons. Those patients picked for sequencing had displayed CD8+CD57+ cell expansion on flow cytometry. The sequencing input was sorted CD4+, CD8+, or CD8+CD57+ T cells (not recorded which) from PBMCs. These TCRs come from a human donor with aplastic anemia.

This clonotype was observed at least ten times. The gene calls are TRBV20-1 and TRBJ2-1; 10 bases agree with TRBD2. CDR3 size: 13 residues. Germline trimming cut 3 bases from V and 6 bases from J; bases unmatched to any gene: 2. The germline V gene encodes CDR1 DFQATT and CDR2 SNEGSKA (reference sequence). CDR3 DNA sequence: TGCAGTGCTAGTGCTAGCGGGAGCAATGAGCAGTTCTTC. Translated: CSASASGSNEQFF.

The chain has TRBV19 and TRBJ1-4; no firm D call. Germline V lookup: CDR1 LNHDA, CDR2 SQIVND (reference sequence). The CDR3 has 16 residues. Between the trimmed V and J ends, which lost 4 bases and 0 bases, there was a span of 12 bases. The CDR3 DNA sequence: TGTGCCAGTAGTACGACATTATCCTCAACTAATGAAAAACTGTTTTTT. Protein product: CASSTTLSSTNEKLFF.

The rearrangement uses TRBV15 and TRBJ2-7, with a possible D match to TRBD2 (6 bases). Looked up from germline, CDR1 is LNHNV and CDR2 is YYDKDF (reference sequence). V lost 0 bases and J lost 7, with 22 bases in between. The CDR3 loop spans 17 amino acids. The CDR3 reads CATSRDRGTATTREQYF. The CDR3 coding sequence is TGTGCCACCAGCAGAGATAGGGGAACTGCCACGACTAGGGAGCAGTACTTC.

J is TRBJ1-2 and V is TRBV15; 7 nucleotides align to TRBD1. With V trimmed by 3 bases and J by 7 bases, 8 bases remained unmatched. This CDR3 comprises 14 residues. From germline, CDR1 is LNHNV and CDR2 YYDKDF (reference sequence). CDR3 residues: CATSRESTGIGYTF. DNA of the CDR3: TGTGCCACCAGCAGGGAATCGACAGGGATTGGCTACACCTTC.

The V and J genes are TRBV20-1 and TRBJ1-2, with 12 bases lining up with TRBD1. CDR3 length: 15 amino acids. V gave up 3 bases and J gave up 3 bases; unmatched junction bases: 5. Germline V gene sequence: CDR1 DFQATT, CDR2 SNEGSKA (reference sequence). CDR3 region: CSARGDRGLYYGYTF. The CDR3 DNA follows: TGCAGTGCTAGGGGGGACAGGGGGCTGTACTATGGCTACACCTTC.

This rearrangement joins TRBV6-5 to TRBJ1-2; 8 bases are a match to TRBD1. The germline V gene encodes CDR1 MNHEY and CDR2 SVGAGI. Unmatched junction bases numbered 19, after V lost 5 bases and J lost 8 bases. The CDR3 covers 17 residues. This CDR3 reads CASSTRQGKDAKYGYTF. Here the CDR3 DNA reads TGTGCCAGCAGTACCCGACAGGGGAAGGACGCGAAGTACGGCTACACCTTC.

This chain connects TRBV12-3 or TRBV12-4 to TRBJ1-1; D is unresolved. Trimming removed 7 bases at V and 1 base at J, with 10 bases between. CDR3 length equals 13 residues. The CDR3 coding sequence is TGTGCCAGCACCAACAAAGGGAACACTGAAGCTTTCTTT. This translates into CASTNKGNTEAFF.

The chain's CDR3 is CASSPLQQETQYF. In DNA form, the CDR3 reads TGTGCCAGCAGCCCACTACAACAAGAGACCCAGTACTTC. The gene calls are TRBV14 and TRBJ2-5; no clear D gene. The germline V and J ends were trimmed by 4 bases and 2 bases, with 8 bases remaining between them. The CDR3 has 13 amino acids. Germline V gene data show CDR1 as SGHDN and CDR2 as FVKESK.

A note on this clonotype: A read error may account for a junction end that differs from germline. V usage is TRBV7-2 and J usage is TRBJ2-5; TRBD1 matches 9 bases. There are 14 residues in the CDR3. Germline CDR1 SGHTA, CDR2 FQGNSA. The CDR3 loop is CARSPGTGQEAQYF. CDR3 DNA sequence: TGTGCCCGCAGCCCCGGGACAGGGCAAGAGGCCCAGTACTTC.

The CDR3 loop reads CASSTTPYEQYF. The CDR3, as DNA: TGTGCCAGCAGCACGACCCCCTACGAGCAGTACTTC. The chain has TRBV7-9 and TRBJ2-7; D unclear. V was pared by 5 bases and J by 2 bases, with 7 bases between. The CDR3 runs 12 residues. Germline CDR1 is SEHNR and CDR2 is FQNEAQ (reference sequence).